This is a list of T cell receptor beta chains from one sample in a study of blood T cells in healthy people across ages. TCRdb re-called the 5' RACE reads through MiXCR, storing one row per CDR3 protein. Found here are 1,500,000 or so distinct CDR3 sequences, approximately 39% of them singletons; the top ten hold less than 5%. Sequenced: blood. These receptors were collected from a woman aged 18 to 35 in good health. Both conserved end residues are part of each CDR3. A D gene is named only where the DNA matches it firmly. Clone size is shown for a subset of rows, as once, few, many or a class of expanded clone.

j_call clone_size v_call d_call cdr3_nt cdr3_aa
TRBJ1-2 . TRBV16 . TGTGCCAGCAGCCAATTCTCGGCGGATGCCTATGGCTACACCTTC CASSQFSADAYGYTF
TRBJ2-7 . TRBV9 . TGTGCCAGCAGCGCAACGGGGTGGACCTACGAGCAGTACTTC CASSATGWTYEQYF
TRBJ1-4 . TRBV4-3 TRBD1 TGCGCCAGCAGCCTAGTTTTCAGGGGGCAGAATGAAAAACTGTTTTTT CASSLVFRGQNEKLFF
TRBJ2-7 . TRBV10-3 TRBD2 TGTGCCGTCAGTCTTAGCGGGGTCTACGAGCAGTACTTC CAVSLSGVYEQYF
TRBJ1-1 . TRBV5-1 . TGCGCCAGCAGCTTGGTTGCAGGGGCCGCTGAAGCTTTCTTT CASSLVAGAAEAFF
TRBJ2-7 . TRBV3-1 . TGTGCCAGCAGCCGCACAGGGAAATCTACCTACGAGCAGTACTTC CASSRTGKSTYEQYF
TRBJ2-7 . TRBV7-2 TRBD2 TGTGCCAGCAGCTTAGGCGGGAGTAACAACGAGCAGTACTTC CASSLGGSNNEQYF
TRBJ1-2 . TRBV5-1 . TGCGCCAGCAGCCCGGCGTCCGGGGACTATGGCTACACCTTC CASSPASGDYGYTF
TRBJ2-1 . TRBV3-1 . TGTGCCAGCAGCCAAGAATACGGGAGCGGGAATGAGCAGTTCTTC CASSQEYGSGNEQFF
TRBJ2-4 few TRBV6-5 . TGTGCCAGCAGTTACTCGCGGGTGTCCGGCGTAGCCAAAAACATTCAGTACTTC CASSYSRVSGVAKNIQYF
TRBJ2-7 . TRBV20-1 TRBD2 TGCAGTGCTAGAGAGAGAAAGCTTCTAGCGGAAAGGGTGAATGAGCAGTACTTC CSARERKLLAERVNEQYF
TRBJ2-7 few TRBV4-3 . TGCGCCAGCAGCCAAGATCTAGGACAGCCCACCTACGAGCAGTACTTC CASSQDLGQPTYEQYF
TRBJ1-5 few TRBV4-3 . TGCGCCAGCAGCCAAGATTCGGGAGGGACACAGCCCCAGCATTTT CASSQDSGGTQPQHF
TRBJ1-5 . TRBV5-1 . TGCGCCAGCAGCAAAAGAACCGGACGGAGTATCAATCAGCCCCAGCATTTT CASSKRTGRSINQPQHF
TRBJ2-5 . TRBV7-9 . TGTGCCAGCGGCTTAGGGACGGGTTGGGACGATGAGCAGTACTTC CASGLGTGWDDEQYF
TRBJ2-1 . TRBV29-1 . TGCAGCGTTGGGGGAAGGGTGGGGGGTTACAATGAGCAGTTCTTC CSVGGRVGGYNEQFF
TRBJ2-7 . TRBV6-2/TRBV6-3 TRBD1 TGTGCCAGCAGTCCCGGGACAGTGGTCCCAGAAGAGCAGTACTTC CASSPGTVVPEEQYF
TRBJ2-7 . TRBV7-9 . TGTGCCAGCAGCCCACAGACTAGTTGGTCCTACGAGCAGTACTTC CASSPQTSWSYEQYF
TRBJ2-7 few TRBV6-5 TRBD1 TGTGCCAGCAGTTACCATGGACAGGGCCACGAGCAGTACTTC CASSYHGQGHEQYF
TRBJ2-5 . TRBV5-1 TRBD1 TGCGCCAGCAGCTCAGGGACAGTAACCCAAGAGACCCAGTACTTC CASSSGTVTQETQYF
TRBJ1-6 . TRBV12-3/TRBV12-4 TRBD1 TGTGCCAGCAGTCCGATACAGGGGGTGAATTCACCCCTCCACTTT CASSPIQGVNSPLHF
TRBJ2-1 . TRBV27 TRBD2 TGTGCCAGCAGTAAGCGGGGGGAAGAGACCCAGTTCTTC CASSKRGEETQFF
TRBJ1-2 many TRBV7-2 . TGTGCCAGCAGCTTAGCGCTTGGGACGCGGGGCTACACCTTC CASSLALGTRGYTF
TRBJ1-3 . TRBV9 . TGTGCCAGCAGCGCCGAACAGGGATCTGGAAACACCATATATTTT CASSAEQGSGNTIYF
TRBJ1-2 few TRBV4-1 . TGCGCCAGCAGCCAAGGATGGAGGCAGAGCTATGGCTACACCTTC CASSQGWRQSYGYTF
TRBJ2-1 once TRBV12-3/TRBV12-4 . TGTGCCAGCAGTTTAGGGTTGGGGGTCATAACCTACAATGAGCAGTTCTTC CASSLGLGVITYNEQFF
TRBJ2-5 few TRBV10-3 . TGTGCCATCAGTGAGTCTCAACAGCAAGAGACCCAGTACTTC CAISESQQQETQYF
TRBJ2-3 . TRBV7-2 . TGTGCCAGCAGCCCTTGGACGTGGGCAGATACGCAGTATTTT CASSPWTWADTQYF
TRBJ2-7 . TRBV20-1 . TGCAGCGCTTACCAGGCGGGGCTGGGTGAGCAGTACTTC CSAYQAGLGEQYF
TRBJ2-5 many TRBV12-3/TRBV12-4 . TGTGCCAGCAGCCGTAAAGAGACCCAGTACTTC CASSRKETQYF